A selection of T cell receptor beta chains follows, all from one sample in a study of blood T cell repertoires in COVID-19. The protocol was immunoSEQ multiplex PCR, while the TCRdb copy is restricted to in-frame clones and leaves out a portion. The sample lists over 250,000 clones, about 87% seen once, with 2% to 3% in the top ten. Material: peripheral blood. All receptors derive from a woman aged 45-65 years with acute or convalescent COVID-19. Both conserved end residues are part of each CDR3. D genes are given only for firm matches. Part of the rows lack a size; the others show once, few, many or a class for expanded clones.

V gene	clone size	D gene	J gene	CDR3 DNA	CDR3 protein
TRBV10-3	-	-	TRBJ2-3	TGTGCCATCAGTGTCGGGAGCACAGATACGCAGTATTTT	CAISVGSTDTQYF
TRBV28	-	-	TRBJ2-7	TGTGCCAGCATGGCACCTTCCTACGAGCAGTACTTC	CASMAPSYEQYF
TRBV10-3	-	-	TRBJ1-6	TGTGCCACCGCTGGGGCCGATAATTCACCCCTCCACTTT	CATAGADNSPLHF
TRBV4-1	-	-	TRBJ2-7	TGCGCCAGCAGCCAAGATAACCCCCCAGGGGAGTCCTACGAGCAGTACTTC	CASSQDNPPGESYEQYF
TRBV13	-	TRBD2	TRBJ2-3	TGTGCCAGCAGCAGACGGACTAGCGGGAAGCAGTATTTT	CASSRRTSGKQYF
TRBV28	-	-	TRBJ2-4	TGTGCCAGCAGTTTGTCCGTAGCCAAAAACATTCAGTACTTC	CASSLSVAKNIQYF
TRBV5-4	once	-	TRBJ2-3	TGTGCCAGCAGCTTCAGGGCCAGGACAGATACGCAGTATTTT	CASSFRARTDTQYF
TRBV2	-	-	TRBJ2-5	TGTGCCAGCCACGGGGGGCATATTGGGACCCAGTACTTC	CASHGGHIGTQYF
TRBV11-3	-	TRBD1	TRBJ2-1	TGTGCCAGCAGCTTAGGGGACAGGGGAGAGAGTGAGCAGTTCTTC	CASSLGDRGESEQFF
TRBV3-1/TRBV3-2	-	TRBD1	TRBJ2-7	TGTGCCAGCAGCGACAGGGGGAGCTCCTACGAGCAGTACTTC	CASSDRGSSYEQYF
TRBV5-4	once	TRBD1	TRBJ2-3	TGTGCCAGCAGCACGCCGGGACAGGGGGCTGATACGCAGTATTTT	CASSTPGQGADTQYF
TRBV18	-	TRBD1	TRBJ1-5	TGTGCCAGCTCACCCCCTCGCACCGGGACAGGTACTCAGCCCCAGCATTTT	CASSPPRTGTGTQPQHF
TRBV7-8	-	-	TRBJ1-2	TGTGCCAGCGGCGAGCCTGACAGGTCCTATGGCTACACCTTC	CASGEPDRSYGYTF
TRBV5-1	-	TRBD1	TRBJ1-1	TGCGCCAGCAGCCCAGGGCAGGGGGCTTTAATGAACACTGAAGCTTTCTTT	CASSPGQGALMNTEAFF
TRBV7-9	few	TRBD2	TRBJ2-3	TGTGCCAGCAGCGTGACCCCGGGACTATCAGATACGCAGTATTTT	CASSVTPGLSDTQYF
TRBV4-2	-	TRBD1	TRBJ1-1	TGTGCCAGCAGCGGACAGGGGAACACTGAAGCTTTCTTT	CASSGQGNTEAFF
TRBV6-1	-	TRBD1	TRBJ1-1	TGTGCCAGCAGCACCGGGACAGGGCTATCCAGAGCTTTCTTT	CASSTGTGLSRAFF
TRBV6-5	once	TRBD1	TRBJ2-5	TGTGCCAGCAGATACAGGGGGCCAGAGACCCAGTACTTC	CASRYRGPETQYF
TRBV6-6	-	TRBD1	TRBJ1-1	TGTGCCAGCAGACAGGGGGTGAACACTGAAGCTTTCTTT	CASRQGVNTEAFF
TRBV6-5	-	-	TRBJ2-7	TGTGCCAGCAGTTACTCGACGGGGACACCCTACGAGCAGTACTTC	CASSYSTGTPYEQYF
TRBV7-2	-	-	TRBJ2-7	TGTGCCAGCACCGGGAGTAGACAGGGAAACGAGCAGTACTTC	CASTGSRQGNEQYF
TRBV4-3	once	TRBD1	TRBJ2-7	TGCGCCAGCAGCGCTCGGACAGGTGTTACGACCTACGAGCAGTACTTC	CASSARTGVTTYEQYF
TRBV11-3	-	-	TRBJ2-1	TGTGCCAGCAGCTTAGGACCGTTAGCTTACAATGAGCAGTTCTTC	CASSLGPLAYNEQFF
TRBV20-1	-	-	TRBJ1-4	TGCAGTGCTAGTAGCACAGAACGAAAACTGTTTTTT	CSASSTERKLFF
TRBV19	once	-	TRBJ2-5	TGTGCCAGTAGTGTGAGACAGCCCCAAGAGACCCAGTACTTC	CASSVRQPQETQYF
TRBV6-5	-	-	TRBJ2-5	TGTGCCAGCAGTCCTATGGGGCCCGTTGGAACCCAGTACTTC	CASSPMGPVGTQYF
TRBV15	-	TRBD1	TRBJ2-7	TGTGCCACCAGCCGCGAGACAGGGGGCTACGAGCAGTACTTC	CATSRETGGYEQYF
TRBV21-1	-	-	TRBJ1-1	TGTGCCAGCACTTCCCGGGTAGAGCAAGCTTTCTTT	CASTSRVEQAFF
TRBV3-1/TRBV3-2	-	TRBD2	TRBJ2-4	TGTGCCAGCAGCCAAGGGACTAGCGGGACCACCCGGTACTTC	CASSQGTSGTTRYF
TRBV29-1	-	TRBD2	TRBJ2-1	TGCAGCGCGGGACTAGCGGGAGGCCACAGCTCCTACAATGAGCAGTTCTTC	CSAGLAGGHSSYNEQFF
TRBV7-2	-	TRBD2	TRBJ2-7	TGTGCCAGCAGCTTAATATCACTAGCGGGAGGCCCCTACGAGCAGTACTTC	CASSLISLAGGPYEQYF
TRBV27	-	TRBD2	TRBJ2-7	TGTGCCAGCAGTTTAGCGGGAGTCGTATACGAGCAGTACTTC	CASSLAGVVYEQYF
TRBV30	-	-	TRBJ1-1	TGTGCCTGGAGTGTTGGGGGGGGGAACACTGAAGCTTTCTTT	CAWSVGGGNTEAFF
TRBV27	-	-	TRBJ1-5	TGTGCCAGCAGTTCTCTACAGGACCCCGATCAGCCCCAGCATTTT	CASSSLQDPDQPQHF
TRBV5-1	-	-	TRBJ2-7	TGCGCCAGCAGCTTGGTGGTGACGGGTATAAACGAGCAGTACTTC	CASSLVVTGINEQYF
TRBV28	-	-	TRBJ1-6	TGTGCCAGCAGGGCATGGGGGGTGGGTAATTCACCCCTCCACTTT	CASRAWGVGNSPLHF
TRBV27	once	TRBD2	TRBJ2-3	TGTGCCAGCAGTTACTCGGGACTAGCGGGAGCCACGCAGTATTTT	CASSYSGLAGATQYF
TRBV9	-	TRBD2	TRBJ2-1	TGTGCCAGCAGCGTAGCCCCGGAATGGACTAGCGGGAGTCTAGGGCAGTTCTTC	CASSVAPEWTSGSLGQFF
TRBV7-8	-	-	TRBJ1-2	TGTGCCAGCAGCTTAGACGAGGCAGGGGCCCCCTTAGGTGGCTACACCTTC	CASSLDEAGAPLGGYTF
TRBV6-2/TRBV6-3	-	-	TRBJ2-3	TGTGCCAGCAGTTACTCGGTGACTGCCCCTAGCACAGATACGCAGTATTTT	CASSYSVTAPSTDTQYF
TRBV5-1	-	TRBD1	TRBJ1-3	TGCGCCAGCAACGCAGGGACAGGGGGAAACACCATATATTTT	CASNAGTGGNTIYF
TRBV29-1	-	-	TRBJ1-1	TGCAGCGTTGATTGCTCCGATATCAGGATATGCTTT	CSVDCSDIRICF
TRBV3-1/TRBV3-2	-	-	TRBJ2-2	TGTGCCAGCAGAAGAAGCGGCGGGGAGCTGTTTTTT	CASRRSGGELFF
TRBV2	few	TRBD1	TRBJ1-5	TGTGCCAGCAACGGTGGGACAGGCAATCAGCCCCAGCATTTT	CASNGGTGNQPQHF
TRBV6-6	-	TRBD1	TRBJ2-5	TGTGCCAGCAGTTTCGCTCCCGGGACAGGGGACGAGACCCAGTACTTC	CASSFAPGTGDETQYF
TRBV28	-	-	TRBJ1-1	TGTGCCAGCAGTTTATATCGGGTGACGGCTTTCTTT	CASSLYRVTAFF
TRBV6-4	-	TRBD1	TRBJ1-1	TGTGCCAGCAGGGGACAGGGAATTGGTAACACTGAAGCTTTCTTT	CASRGQGIGNTEAFF
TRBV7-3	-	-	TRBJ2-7	TGTGCCAGCAGCTTAACGCAGGGCGGCTACGAGCAGTACTTC	CASSLTQGGYEQYF
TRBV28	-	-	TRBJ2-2	TGTGCCAGCAGTTACGTTGAGATAGCAAACACCGGGGAGCTGTTTTTT	CASSYVEIANTGELFF
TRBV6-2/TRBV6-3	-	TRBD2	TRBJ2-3	TGTGCCAGCAGTGTTTGGACTAGCGAGGGCACAGATACGCAGTATTTT	CASSVWTSEGTDTQYF
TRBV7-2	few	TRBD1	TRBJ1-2	TGTGCCAGCAGCTCTATCGGGGACAGGGGGTTCGGCTACACCTTC	CASSSIGDRGFGYTF
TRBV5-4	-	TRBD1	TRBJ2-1	TGTGCCAGCAGCTGGCTGACAGGGGGCGGTGAGCAGTTCTTC	CASSWLTGGGEQFF
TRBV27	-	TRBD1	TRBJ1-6	TGTGCCAGCAGTGCCCGGGACAGAAATTCACCCCTCCACTTT	CASSARDRNSPLHF
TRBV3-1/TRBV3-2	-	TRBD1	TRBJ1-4	TGTGCCAGCAGCAATTGGGAACAGGGGGCTAATGAAAAACTGTTTTTT	CASSNWEQGANEKLFF
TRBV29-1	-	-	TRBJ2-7	TGCAGCGTTCGGCAGGGTGATCAAAGGGAGCAGTACTTC	CSVRQGDQREQYF